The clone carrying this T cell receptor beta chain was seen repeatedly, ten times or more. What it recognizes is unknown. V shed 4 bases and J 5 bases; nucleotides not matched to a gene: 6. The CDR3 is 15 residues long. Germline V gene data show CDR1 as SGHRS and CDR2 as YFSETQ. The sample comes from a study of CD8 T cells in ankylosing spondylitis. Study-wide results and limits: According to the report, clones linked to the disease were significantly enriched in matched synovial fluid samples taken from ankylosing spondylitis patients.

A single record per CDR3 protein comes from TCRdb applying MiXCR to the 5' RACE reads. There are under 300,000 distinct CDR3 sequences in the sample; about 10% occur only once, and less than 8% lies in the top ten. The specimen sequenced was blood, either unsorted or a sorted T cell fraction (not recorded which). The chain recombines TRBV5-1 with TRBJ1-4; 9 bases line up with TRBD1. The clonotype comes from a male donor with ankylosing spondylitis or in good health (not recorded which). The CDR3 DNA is TGCGCCAGCAGCCAACCGGGACAGGGCAATGAAAAACTGTTTTTT. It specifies CASSQPGQGNEKLFF.